This T cell receptor (beta chain) was found in a study of blood T cell repertoires in COVID-19. V shed 7 bases, J shed 1 base, and the junction held 4 bases outside the gene matches. The germline V gene has CDR1 SQVTM and CDR2 ANQGSEA. The CDR3 is made up of 13 amino acids. Data came from immunoSEQ multiplex PCR; TCRdb stores just in-frame clones and leaves some out. Of 150,000 to 200,000 clones listed, about 74% are singletons. The sample was peripheral blood. This receptor was identified in a man between 60 and 75 years old with acute or convalescent COVID-19. V usage is TRBV29-1 and J usage is TRBJ1-1, with 9 bases aligning to TRBD1. CDR3: CSARGQGNTEAFF. CDR3 DNA sequence: TGCAGCGCCCGGGGACAGGGGAACACTGAAGCTTTCTTT.